These T cell receptor beta chains were read from a single sample in a study of CD8 T cells in Susac syndrome. TCRdb processed the immunoSEQ multiplex PCR reads anew with MiXCR; each CDR3 protein has one entry. The sample lists 180,000 or so distinct CDR3 sequences, 90% to 96% occurring once. Input material: CD4+ T cells from PBMCs. Receptor source: a human donor with multiple sclerosis. Both conserved end residues are part of each CDR3. Each record gives: V gene, CDR3 length, J gene, D gene, clone size, CDR3 protein, CDR3 DNA. D genes are given only for firm matches. Size values are once, few and many counts, or a class for expanded clones, and some rows have none.

TRBV7-9,15,TRBJ2-3,TRBD1,.,CASPPGTGNPDTQYF,TGTGCCAGCCCCCCCGGGACAGGGAATCCAGATACGCAGTATTTT
TRBV29-1,12,TRBJ2-5,.,few,CSVGWQPETQYF,TGCAGCGTTGGGTGGCAGCCAGAGACCCAGTACTTC
TRBV7-9,15,TRBJ2-2,.,.,CASTPIRVSTGELFF,TGTGCCAGCACCCCAATCAGGGTGAGCACCGGGGAGCTGTTTTTT
TRBV4-1,19,TRBJ1-1,TRBD1,.,CASSQGTHRGLWGNTEAFF,TGCGCCAGCAGCCAAGGAACACACAGGGGGCTTTGGGGGAACACTGAAGCTTTCTTT
TRBV20-1,14,TRBJ2-3,.,.,CSARNRASTDTQYF,TGCAGTGCCAGGAACAGGGCGAGCACAGATACGCAGTATTTT
TRBV13,14,TRBJ2-5,TRBD1,.,CASSLVAGGETQYF,TGTGCCAGCAGCTTAGTAGCAGGGGGAGAGACCCAGTACTTC
TRBV29-1,14,TRBJ1-5,TRBD1,.,CSVGGGQGNQPQHF,TGCAGCGTTGGGGGGGGACAGGGCAACCAGCCCCAGCATTTT
TRBV29-1,12,TRBJ2-7,.,.,CSVRPGGYEQYF,TGCAGCGTTCGCCCCGGGGGTTACGAGCAGTACTTC
TRBV5-1,15,TRBJ2-2,.,.,CASSIVAEGTGELFF,TGCGCCAGCAGCATCGTGGCGGAGGGGACCGGGGAGCTGTTTTTT
TRBV10-3,14,TRBJ2-2,TRBD2,.,CAIRLAGNTGELFF,TGTGCCATCAGACTAGCGGGGAACACCGGGGAGCTGTTTTTT
TRBV29-1,13,TRBJ1-2,TRBD1,.,CSTEGTENYGYTF,TGCAGCACCGAAGGGACAGAGAACTATGGCTACACCTTC
TRBV20-1,15,TRBJ2-7,.,.,CSARDLFRSSYEQYF,TGCAGTGCTAGAGATCTCTTCAGGAGCTCCTACGAGCAGTACTTC
TRBV30,15,TRBJ1-5,.,.,CAWGPRGSRNQPQHF,TGTGCCTGGGGGCCGAGGGGCAGCCGCAATCAGCCCCAGCATTTT
TRBV5-6,13,TRBJ1-1,.,.,CASSLVVDTEAFF,TGTGCCAGCAGCTTGGTGGTAGACACTGAAGCTTTCTTT
TRBV9,16,TRBJ1-3,TRBD1,.,CASSTYDRGPRNTIYF,TGTGCCAGCAGCACCTACGACAGGGGCCCAAGGAACACCATATATTTT
TRBV14,13,TRBJ2-5,TRBD1,.,CASSPQGQATQYF,TGTGCCAGCAGCCCCCAAGGACAGGCGACCCAGTACTTC
TRBV20-1,15,TRBJ2-5,TRBD1,.,CSARDPGTAGETQYF,TGCAGTGCTAGAGATCCGGGGACAGCAGGAGAGACCCAGTACTTC
TRBV5-1,14,TRBJ2-3,.,.,CASSLDWSGDTQYF,TGCGCCAGCAGCTTGGACTGGTCCGGGGATACGCAGTATTTT
TRBV6-5,15,TRBJ1-5,.,.,CASSYSRNSNQPQHF,TGTGCCAGCAGTTATAGCCGGAATAGCAATCAGCCCCAGCATTTT
TRBV18,14,TRBJ1-2,.,.,CASSPEGGNYGYTF,TGTGCCAGCTCACCAGAGGGAGGGAACTATGGCTACACCTTC
TRBV10-3,11,TRBJ2-1,.,.,CAISEVNEQFF,TGTGCCATCAGTGAGGTAAATGAGCAGTTCTTC